Below, 29 T cell receptor beta chains from the same sample are listed, as sequenced in a study of T cell repertoires in cytomegalovirus infection (dated by TCRdb to between 2018 and 2021). What these receptors recognize is not known. Sequenced using an Illumina HiSeq 1500. TCRdb reran the public reads through fastp at Q25 and MiXCR, keeping productive beta chains. Under each unique CDR3 protein, matching rows form one entry showing the most common genes and DNA. In all, the sample holds approximately 120,000 distinct CDR3 sequences, and 32% of those were seen once. The ten largest make up approximately 50% of the sample. Sample treatment or condition, as interpreted from the label and publication: in vitro stimulation with specific CMV peptide epitopes to enrich CMV-specific T cells. This specimen was CD8+ T cells from cultured PBMCs, taken from culture after CMV antigen stimulation. Source of these receptors: a human donor in good health (CMV status not recorded). Some clones in this sample may be carry-over from other donors' samples.

CDR3 residues: CASSFLPPAETQYF. In DNA form, the CDR3 reads TGTGCCAGCAGTTTCTTACCCCCGGCAGAGACCCAGTACTTC. This chain joins TRBV12-3 or TRBV12-4 and TRBJ2-5; no clear D. This CDR3 has 14 residues. With 3 bases removed from V and 4 bases from J, the gap between germline ends came to 12 bases.

The chain uses TRBV4-1 and TRBJ2-7, with 8 bases fitting TRBD1. Germline V gene lookup returns CDR1 MGHRA and CDR2 YSYEKL. The ends lost 2 bases at V and 3 bases at J; junction bases unmatched: 6. The CDR3 contains 15 residues. CDR3 region: CASSQRTGKFYEQYF. The CDR3 DNA sequence: TGCGCCAGCAGCCAAAGGACAGGGAAGTTCTACGAGCAGTACTTC.

The CDR3 nucleotides are TGTGCCAGCTCACCGTCCCCGGCAGGGGGCACTAATGAAAAACTGTTTTTT. It specifies CASSPSPAGGTNEKLFF. The rearrangement links TRBV18 to TRBJ1-4, with 8 positions matching TRBD1. Germline assignment: CDR1 KGHSH and CDR2 LQKENI. J gave up 2 bases and V 3 bases, and 8 bases lay outside the gene matches. The CDR3 spans 17 residues.

This clonotype was counted only a few times. This chain links TRBV7-2 with TRBJ2-1; TRBD1 is a possible D gene (6 bases). Germline CDR1 SGHTA, CDR2 FQGNSA. This CDR3 is built from 15 residues. V was clipped by 4 bases and J by 8 bases, with 18 bases between them. As DNA, the CDR3 is TGTGCCAGCAGCTCACTATTACGGACAGAGGATGAGCAGTTCTTC. Translating it yields CASSSLLRTEDEQFF.

Only one count was recorded for this clonotype. The chain links TRBV5-1 to TRBJ1-3, with 7 bases lining up with TRBD1. Germline CDR1 and CDR2: SGHRS and YFSETQ. The CDR3 loop spans 18 amino acids. After removal of 6 bases from V and 0 bases from J, the junction contained 15 bases not matched to a gene. Here the CDR3 DNA reads TGCGCCAGCAAAATAGGGGACAGTACCGATTACTCTGGAAACACCATATATTTT. This gives the protein CASKIGDSTDYSGNTIYF. The variable domain in full, with the rest retrieved from reference TRBV5-1 and TRBJ1-3, is KAGVTQTPRYLIKTRGQQVTLSCSPISGHRSVSWYQQTPGQGLQFLFEYFSETQRNKGNFPGRFSGRQFSNSRSEMNVSTLELGDSALYLCASKIGDSTDYSGNTIYFGEGSWLTVV.

CDR3 nucleotides: TGTGCCAGCAGTTCAGGGTCGGGGGAGCAGTTCTTC. Amino acids: CASSSGSGEQFF. This chain uses TRBV6-2 or TRBV6-3 with TRBJ2-1; D is tentatively TRBD1 or TRBD2 (5 bases each). Germline V gives CDR1 MNHEY, CDR2 SVGEGT. Trimming took off 4 bases at V and 10 bases at J, with 11 bases between the two ends. The CDR3 length is 12 residues.

The genes are TRBV7-9 and TRBJ1-2; 9 bases are shared with TRBD1. Germline trimming cut 5 bases from V and 4 bases from J; bases unmatched to any gene: 11. The CDR3 length is 16 residues. The germline gives CDR1 SEHNR, CDR2 FQNEAQ (reference sequence). The CDR3 reads CASSNPGQGKPYGYTF. In DNA, the CDR3 is TGTGCCAGCAGCAACCCGGGACAGGGTAAACCCTATGGCTACACCTTC. Full variable domain (outside the CDR3, taken from reference TRBV7-9 and TRBJ1-2): DTGVSQNPRHKITKRGQNVTFRCDPISEHNRLYWYRQTLGQGPEFLTYFQNEAQLEKSRLLSDRFSAERPKGSFSTLEIQRTEQGDSAMYLCASSNPGQGKPYGYTFGSGTRLTVV.

This clonotype was detected ten times or more. The chain is built from TRBV7-8 and TRBJ1-1, with 8 bases identical to TRBD1. The CDR3 spans 13 residues. Germline trimming cut 5 bases from V and 9 bases from J; bases unmatched to any gene: 8. Germline V CDR1 and CDR2: SGHVS, FQNEAQ. CDR3 residues: CASSTRTGPQAFF. The CDR3 DNA follows: TGTGCCAGCAGCACACGGACAGGGCCTCAAGCTTTCTTT.

This sequence joins TRBV12-3 or TRBV12-4 and TRBJ2-5; TRBD1 matches 8 bases. Trimming took 6 bases from V and 1 from J; bases not matched to a gene: 1. This CDR3 is 13 amino acids long. CDR3 in DNA: TGTGCCAGCAGCACAGGGGGCCAAGAGACCCAGTACTTC. The encoded protein is CASSTGGQETQYF.

There are many counts of this clonotype. The chain employs TRBV5-6 and TRBJ1-5; D remains unclear. This CDR3 region has 15 residues. CDR1 and CDR2 from the germline V gene are SGHDT and YYEEEE. V was pared by 3 bases and J by 5 bases, with 15 bases between. CDR3: CASSSGFGPDQPQHF. The CDR3 nucleotides are TGTGCCAGCAGCTCCGGATTCGGGCCCGATCAGCCCCAGCATTTT. Filled out from reference TRBV5-6 and TRBJ1-5, the complete variable domain reads DAGVTQSPTHLIKTRGQQVTLRCSPKSGHDTVSWYQQALGQGPQFIFQYYEEEERQRGNFPDRFSGHQFPNYSSELNVNALLLGDSALYLCASSSGFGPDQPQHFGDGTRLSIL.

This clonotype occurred once. The V gene is TRBV6-2 or TRBV6-3, the J gene TRBJ1-1, with D unclear. V was clipped by 8 bases and J by 2 bases, with 12 bases between them. Germline loops: CDR1 MNHEY, CDR2 SVGEGT. The CDR3 spans 13 residues. In DNA form, the CDR3 reads TGTGCCAGCGAACGGGGAGGTAACACTGAAGCTTTCTTT. Protein sequence: CASERGGNTEAFF.

The V gene is TRBV5-6, the J gene TRBJ2-4; D is possibly TRBD2 (5 bases). The germline gives CDR1 SGHDT, CDR2 YYEEEE. V gave up 4 bases and J gave up 7 bases, with 18 bases separating them. This CDR3 spans 15 amino acids. The CDR3 is CASSPQISEENIQYF. CDR3 in DNA: TGTGCCAGCAGCCCGCAGATTAGCGAGGAGAACATTCAGTACTTC.

This chain links TRBV5-1 with TRBJ2-1, with D unresolved. Germline V gives CDR1 SGHRS, CDR2 YFSETQ. Between the trimmed V and J ends, which lost 0 bases and 4 bases, there was a span of 8 bases. The CDR3 contains 14 residues. The CDR3: CASSLGVLYNEQFF. As DNA, the CDR3 is TGCGCCAGCAGCTTGGGGGTGCTTTACAATGAGCAGTTCTTC.

This chain uses TRBV6-6 with TRBJ1-2, with TRBD1 matching over 9 bases. This CDR3 has 16 residues. From germline, CDR1 is MNHNY and CDR2 SVGAGI (reference sequence). Trimming cost V 6 bases and J 4 bases; bases outside gene matches: 12. Written as DNA, the CDR3 is TGTGCCAGCAGACCACTCTCGACAGGGGGGGGCTATGGCTACACCTTC. Translation gives CASRPLSTGGGYGYTF.

The chain recombines TRBV6-8 with TRBJ2-7; possible D gene TRBD1, 6 bases. CDR3 length: 15 residues. V lost 5 bases and J 3 bases, leaving 17 bases between the germline ends. CDR1 MNHGY and CDR2 SAAAGT come from the germline V gene. The CDR3 sequence: CASSIIQGAVYEQYF. The DNA of the CDR3 is TGTGCCAGCAGTATAATACAGGGTGCCGTCTACGAGCAGTACTTC.

V gene TRBV6-8 combines with J gene TRBJ1-2; TRBD1 aligns across 7 bases. The CDR3 totals 14 residues. V lost 6 bases, J lost 3 bases, and 7 bases stayed unmatched. Germline V gene sequence: CDR1 MNHGY, CDR2 SAAAGT. The CDR3 DNA reads TGTGCCAGCAGCTCCATAGACAGGGACTATGGCTACACCTTC. Translating it yields CASSSIDRDYGYTF.

The V and J genes are TRBV27 and TRBJ1-2; no reliable D call. Germline-derived CDR1 and CDR2 are MNHEY and SMNVEV (reference sequence). This CDR3 contains 13 residues. V gave up 5 bases and J gave up 6 bases, with 13 bases separating them. CDR3 sequence (DNA): TGTGCCAGCAGTAATGATCGGGCGGATGGCTACACCTTC. This sequence encodes CASSNDRADGYTF.

This clonotype was detected a few times. The chain joins TRBV15 to TRBJ2-5, with D maybe TRBD2 (5 bases). The CDR3 is 19 amino acids. Looked up from germline, CDR1 is LNHNV and CDR2 is YYDKDF (reference sequence). V lost 0 bases to trimming and J lost 2 bases, with 22 bases between them. The CDR3 DNA reads TGTGCCACCAGCAGAGATATCGGGGTCTTTGGACCAAATCAAGAGACCCAGTACTTC. Translating gives CATSRDIGVFGPNQETQYF. Full variable domain (missing parts from reference TRBV15 and TRBJ2-5): DAMVIQNPRYQVTQFGKPVTLSCSQTLNHNVMYWYQQKSSQAPKLLFHYYDKDFNNEADTPDNFQSRRPNTSFCFLDIRSPGLGDTAMYLCATSRDIGVFGPNQETQYFGPGTRLLVL.

As regards this clonotype: Sequence at one end of the junction differs from germline and may be a read error. The chain carries TRBV7-9 and TRBJ2-1, with 8 bases that match TRBD2. This CDR3 region has 12 residues. Germline CDR1 is SEHNR and CDR2 is FQNEAQ (reference sequence). The CDR3 DNA reads as TGTGCCAGCAGCCGGGGGGGCAATAAGCAGTTCTTC. Amino acid sequence: CASSRGGNKQFF.

The V gene is TRBV27, the J gene TRBJ1-5, with D hard to call. The CDR3 contains 13 residues. Deletions cut 3 bases from V and 5 bases from J, with 8 bases between. Germline lookup yields CDR1 MNHEY and CDR2 SMNVEV (reference sequence). CDR3 DNA sequence: TGTGCCAGCAGTTTCGGACGGGATCAGCCCCAGCATTTT. It yields the protein CASSFGRDQPQHF.

This chain uses TRBV11-2 with TRBJ2-5; D is uncertain. Trimming shortened V by 1 base and J by 3 bases, and 9 bases separated the two germline ends. Germline CDR1 and CDR2: SGHAT and FQNNGV. The CDR3 is 14 residues long. CDR3 protein: CASSLAVSKETQYF. CDR3 bases: TGTGCCAGCAGCTTAGCTGTCAGTAAAGAGACCCAGTACTTC.

This clonotype was detected only a few times. The chain employs TRBV19 and TRBJ1-2; 7 positions match TRBD1. Germline loops: CDR1 LNHDA, CDR2 SQIVND (reference sequence). The J segment lost 8 bases and the V segment lost 2 bases, leaving 11 bases of the junction unmatched. CDR3 length: 15 residues. CDR3 nucleotides: TGTGCCAGTAGTATATATTCGGCAGGGGGAAGCGGCTACACCTTC. It translates to CASSIYSAGGSGYTF.

This clonotype showed up just a few times. This rearrangement joins TRBV11-2 to TRBJ2-3; D possibly corresponds to TRBD2 (5 bases). V lost 1 base, J lost 6 bases, and 20 bases lay in between. The CDR3 extends over 17 amino acids. Germline loops: CDR1 SGHAT, CDR2 FQNNGV. DNA of the CDR3: TGTGCCAGCAGCTTAGGTCCCGGGGTATCGACGTCCGATACGCAGTATTTT. The encoded protein is CASSLGPGVSTSDTQYF.

In its sample, this clonotype was seen once. The rearrangement links TRBV27 to TRBJ2-2; D gene uncertain. The germline CDR1 and CDR2 sequences are MNHEY and SMNVEV (reference sequence). The V and J ends lost 4 bases and 4 bases respectively, with 10 bases between them. The CDR3 has 14 residues. CDR3: CASSWAQSTGELFF. CDR3 bases: TGTGCCAGCAGTTGGGCCCAGAGCACCGGGGAGCTGTTTTTT.

This clonotype was detected many times. The rearrangement links TRBV7-9 to TRBJ2-2; D may be TRBD2 (5 bases). Per germline, CDR1 SEHNR and CDR2 FQNEAQ (reference sequence). The V and J ends lost 2 bases and 9 bases respectively, with 28 bases between them. The CDR3 is 19 amino acids. CDR3 sequence reads: CASSLRVTQSIRAGRELFF. The CDR3 DNA reads TGTGCCAGCAGCTTAAGGGTCACCCAGTCAATCCGGGCGGGCCGGGAGCTGTTTTTT. Drawing the rest from reference TRBV7-9 and TRBJ2-2, the complete variable domain is DTGVSQNPRHKITKRGQNVTFRCDPISEHNRLYWYRQTLGQGPEFLTYFQNEAQLEKSRLLSDRFSAERPKGSFSTLEIQRTEQGDSAMYLCASSLRVTQSIRAGRELFFGEGSRLTVL.

The gene calls are TRBV5-6 and TRBJ2-6, with 9 bases lining up with TRBD1. CDR1 and CDR2 from the germline V gene are SGHDT and YYEEEE. Trimming removed 4 bases from V and 2 bases from J; junction bases left unmatched: 7. This CDR3 has 17 amino acids. The CDR3 DNA reads as TGTGCCAGCAGCACGGGACAGGGCGTCCCTGGGGCCAACGTCCTGACTTTC. Residues: CASSTGQGVPGANVLTF.

This clonotype was recorded at least ten times. The rearrangement links TRBV7-6 to TRBJ2-3; perhaps TRBD2 as D (7 bases). The V and J ends lost 1 base and 3 bases respectively, with 20 bases between them. Germline assignment: CDR1 SGHVS and CDR2 FNYEAQ. CDR3 length: 18 amino acids. The CDR3 coding sequence is TGTGCCAGCAGCTTAGACCCCTCGCGCGGGGGCACAACAGATACGCAGTATTTT. This gives the protein CASSLDPSRGGTTDTQYF.

The chain combines TRBV29-1 with TRBJ2-3; no clear D gene. Trimming stripped 1 base from V and 3 bases from J, with 5 bases between. The CDR3 runs 12 residues. Germline V gives CDR1 SQVTM, CDR2 ANQGSEA. This chain's CDR3 is CSVEVWTDTQYF. CDR3 nucleotides: TGCAGCGTTGAAGTATGGACAGATACGCAGTATTTT.

This chain uses TRBV6-2 or TRBV6-3 with TRBJ2-7; D unresolved. CDR1 is MNHEY and CDR2 is SVGEGT in the germline V gene. The CDR3 loop spans 13 amino acids. V was trimmed by 0 bases and J by 3 bases, leaving 6 bases between them. The CDR3 DNA follows: TGTGCCAGCAGTTACTCGGAGATCTACGAGCAGTACTTC. Translating gives CASSYSEIYEQYF.